The 17 T cell receptor beta chains presented below share a single source sample, sequenced in a study of shared clonotypes between healthy human individuals. Using immunoSEQ multiplex PCR, the repertoire was profiled, and TCRdb retains in-frame clones only, with some absent. The table has about 1.5 million clones, 95% to 99% seen once; the top ten hold less than 0.55%. Material: naive CD4+ T cells sorted from blood. Subset indicated: CD45RA+ positively selected. These receptors all come from a man under 40 in good health.

To note about this clone: This sample includes further DNA sequences coding for the same CDR3. The chain combines TRBV9 with TRBJ2-1; D unclear. The V end lost 0 bases, the J end lost 6 bases, and 7 bases lay between the germline ends. Germline CDR1 SGDLS, CDR2 YYNGEE. The CDR3 runs 13 residues. CDR3 nucleotides: TGTGCCAGCAGCGTAGTGGGTTCCAATGAGCAGTTCTTC. Translation gives CASSVVGSNEQFF.

Note on this clone: This CDR3 is also generated by other DNA sequences in the sample. This chain joins TRBV9 and TRBJ2-7; D uncertain. This CDR3 has 13 amino acids. The V gene's germline CDR1 is SGDLS and CDR2 YYNGEE. V gave up 0 bases and J gave up 1 base, with 5 bases separating them. The chain's CDR3 is CASSVAGSYEQYF. CDR3 sequence (DNA): TGTGCCAGCAGCGTAGCTGGTTCCTACGAGCAGTACTTC.

The chain has TRBV13 and TRBJ2-7; possibly TRBD1 or TRBD2 for D (7 bases each). The CDR3 runs to 16 residues. Trimming pared 3 bases from V and 4 bases from J, leaving 19 bases between. CDR1 and CDR2 from the germline V gene are PRHDT and FYEKMQ (reference sequence). The CDR3 DNA is TGTGCCAGCAGCTTGGGCAGGGGGGGTCATGTTTACGAGCAGTACTTC. This translates into CASSLGRGGHVYEQYF.

Comment on this clone: Other nucleotide sequences from this sample produce the same CDR3. CDR3 sequence (DNA): TGTGCCAGCAGCCAGGGAAACTATGGCTACACCTTC. Amino acids: CASSQGNYGYTF. The genes are TRBV6-1 and TRBJ1-2; the D gene is possibly TRBD1 (5 bases). Trimming removed 6 bases at V and 2 bases at J, with 7 bases between. The germline CDR1 and CDR2 sequences are MNHNS and SASEGT. This CDR3 is 12 amino acids long.

The chain links TRBV9 to TRBJ2-5; D tentatively fits TRBD1 or TRBD2 (5 bases each). The CDR3 is 13 amino acids. Per the germline V gene, CDR1 is SGDLS and CDR2 is YYNGEE. V was clipped by 4 bases and J by 2 bases, with 9 bases between them. The CDR3 loop is CASSPGAQETQYF. The CDR3 DNA follows: TGTGCCAGCAGCCCCGGGGCTCAAGAGACCCAGTACTTC.

The CDR3 DNA follows: TGTGCCAGCAGCATGGACAAGAGCTCCTACGAGCAGTACTTC. Protein sequence: CASSMDKSSYEQYF. This chain connects TRBV28 to TRBJ2-7; possibly TRBD1 for D (5 bases). The CDR3 is 14 amino acids. CDR1 is MDHEN and CDR2 is SYDVKM in the germline V gene. V lost 6 bases and J lost 0, with 12 bases in between. Full variable domain (outside the CDR3, taken from reference TRBV28 and TRBJ2-7): DVKVTQSSRYLVKRTGEKVFLECVQDMDHENMFWYRQDPGLGLRLIYFSYDVKMKEKGDIPEGYSVSREKKERFSLILESASTNQTSMYLCASSMDKSSYEQYFGPGTRLTVT.

For the CDR3, the DNA is TGTGCCAGCAGTGAGGGCGGAGCCTACGAGCAGTACTTC. Its translation is CASSEGGAYEQYF. The J gene is TRBJ2-7, the V gene TRBV2; no definite D call. V was shortened by 3 bases and J by 2 bases, with 8 bases between the two germline ends. CDR3 length equals 13 residues. Germline CDR1 reads SNHLY; CDR2 reads FYNNEI.

About this clone itself: The sample carries other DNA sequences with the same CDR3. The V gene is TRBV9, the J gene TRBJ1-1; unclear D gene. This CDR3 is 13 amino acids long. CDR1 is SGDLS, CDR2 YYNGEE, per germline. Between the trimmed V and J ends, which lost 0 bases and 2 bases, there was a span of 5 bases. The CDR3 protein is CASSVVLNTEAFF. The CDR3 bases are TGTGCCAGCAGCGTAGTCCTAAACACTGAAGCTTTCTTT. Complete variable domain (other parts from reference TRBV9 and TRBJ1-1): DSGVTQTPKHLITATGQRVTLRCSPRSGDLSVYWYQQSLDQGLQFLIQYYNGEERAKGNILERFSAQQFPDLHSELNLSSLELGDSALYFCASSVVLNTEAFFGQGTRLTVV.

The chain recombines TRBV9 with TRBJ2-2; unclear D gene. CDR3 length: 12 amino acids. CDR1 and CDR2 (germline): SGDLS, YYNGEE. V was clipped by 4 bases and J by 2 bases, with 3 bases between them. The CDR3 DNA reads as TGTGCCAGCAGCACAAACACCGGGGAGCTGTTTTTT. Its protein is CASSTNTGELFF.

The V gene is TRBV30, the J gene TRBJ2-7; the D gene is possibly TRBD2 (6 bases). CDR3 length: 14 amino acids. Trimming took 0 bases from V and 1 from J, leaving 10 bases between them. Germline V gives CDR1 GTSNPN, CDR2 SVGIG (reference sequence). This chain's CDR3 is CAWSVRGTSYEQYF. CDR3 sequence (DNA): TGTGCCTGGAGTGTACGAGGGACTTCCTACGAGCAGTACTTC.

The chain carries TRBV7-2 and TRBJ2-7; D ambiguous. CDR1 is SGHTA and CDR2 is FQGNSA in the germline V gene. The CDR3 loop spans 14 amino acids. With 2 bases removed from V and 0 bases from J, the gap between germline ends came to 8 bases. The CDR3 DNA is TGTGCCAGCAGCTTACGTCCCACCTCCTACGAGCAGTACTTC. Translation: CASSLRPTSYEQYF. Full variable domain (outside the CDR3, taken from reference TRBV7-2 and TRBJ2-7): GAGVSQSPSNKVTEKGKDVELRCDPISGHTALYWYRQSLGQGLEFLIYFQGNSAPDKSGLPSDRFSAERTGGSVSTLTIQRTQQEDSAVYLCASSLRPTSYEQYFGPGTRLTVT.

The chain recombines TRBV7-2 with TRBJ2-7, with 10 bases that match TRBD2. Germline assignment: CDR1 SGHTA and CDR2 FQGNSA. This CDR3 is 14 amino acids long. V shed 2 bases, J shed 5 bases, and the junction held 3 bases outside the gene matches. The chain's CDR3 is CASSLKLAGHEQYF. In DNA, the CDR3 is TGTGCCAGCAGCTTAAAACTAGCGGGGCACGAGCAGTACTTC.

A single count supports this clone. The chain joins TRBV5-6 to TRBJ1-4; D call uncertain. The CDR3 has 14 residues. Germline CDR1 SGHDT, CDR2 YYEEEE. Trimming removed 0 bases at V and 5 bases at J, with 8 bases between. The CDR3 spells CASSLESINEKLFF. Here the CDR3 DNA reads TGTGCCAGCAGCTTGGAGTCGATAAATGAAAAACTGTTTTTT.

The chain has TRBV27 and TRBJ2-3, with a weak D call TRBD2 (6 bases). Trimming took 4 bases from V and 13 from J, leaving 18 bases between them. The CDR3 is 13 residues long. Germline V lookup: CDR1 MNHEY, CDR2 SMNVEV (reference sequence). The chain's CDR3 is CASSSPEERVKYF. DNA for the CDR3: TGTGCCAGCAGTTCCCCCGAGGAGCGGGTCAAGTATTTT.

The chain uses TRBV28 and TRBJ1-2; 10 nucleotides match TRBD1. This CDR3 comprises 16 residues. V shed 2 bases, J shed 4 bases, and the junction held 7 bases outside the gene matches. Looked up from germline, CDR1 is MDHEN and CDR2 is SYDVKM. In nucleotides, the CDR3 is TGTGCCAGCAGTTTAGGGACAGGGGAGGTTGGCTATGGCTACACCTTC. Its protein product is CASSLGTGEVGYGYTF.

The chain links TRBV28 to TRBJ1-2; D uncertain. Trimming took off 4 bases at V and 4 bases at J, with 16 bases between the two ends. The CDR3 is made up of 15 amino acids. Germline CDR1 is MDHEN and CDR2 is SYDVKM. The CDR3 sequence: CASSSPVGPGYGYTF. Written as DNA, the CDR3 is TGTGCCAGCAGTTCACCGGTCGGACCCGGCTATGGCTACACCTTC.

The V call is TRBV7-9, the J call TRBJ2-1, with a possible D match to TRBD2 (6 bases). Germline V lookup: CDR1 SEHNR, CDR2 FQNEAQ (reference sequence). CDR3 size: 18 residues. V gave up 2 bases and J gave up 4 bases, with 21 bases separating them. The CDR3 protein is CASSLLEGSSWLYNEQFF. CDR3 DNA: TGTGCCAGCAGCTTATTGGAGGGATCAAGTTGGCTGTACAATGAGCAGTTCTTC.